There are a few counts of the clone carrying this TCR beta chain. Its antigen is unknown. The sample comes from a study of beta chain features in type 1 diabetes. Whole-study context: Patients shared similar age, gender and cell yields with healthy donors.

Study results and limitations: All four CD4+ subsets from Type 1 diabetes patients carried moderately but significantly shorter TCRB CDR3s. Insertions at VDJ junctions were less frequent in type 1 diabetes patients. These patients also deleted more nucleotides at the same junctions. Over-representation of high TCR-expressing cells was a possible consequence of cDNA sequencing.

Germline assignment: CDR1 KGHSH and CDR2 LQKENI. The CDR3 contains 13 residues. V gave up 2 bases and J gave up 1 base, with 5 bases separating them. The whole isolated RNA underwent reverse transcription, so sequencing captured expressed TCRB transcripts. Only in-frame clones appear in the TCRdb table, and some are missing; sequencing was by immunoSEQ multiplex PCR. Of 240,000 or so clones in the sample, roughly 14% were seen once. A CD45RO/CCR7/CD25/CD127/CD95/CD27 panel sorted naive, central memory, regulatory and stem cell-like memory CD4+ cells. The chain couples TRBV18 to TRBJ2-5; no reliable D call. The receptor was derived from a man younger than 40 with type 1 diabetes. Sample: naive CD4+ T cells from blood. The DNA of the CDR3 is TGTGCCAGCTCACCAGGCATCCAAGAGACCCAGTACTTC. Translated, it gives CASSPGIQETQYF.